This T cell receptor beta chain was identified in a study of CD8 T cells in Susac syndrome. Sequencing of TCR beta drew on CD8+ and CD4+ T cells from blood. Random hexamers served to reverse transcribe about 0.45 to 1 ug RNA. By means of immunoSEQ multiplex PCR, TCR beta CDR3 spanning 54 Vbeta and 13 Jbeta underwent amplification. Each CDR3 protein is one row after TCRdb ran MiXCR on the immunoSEQ multiplex PCR reads. The repertoire includes 180,000 or so distinct CDR3 sequences, about 94% of them detected once, and under 0.15% sits in the top ten. V trimming: 6 bases; J trimming: 5 bases; junction bases outside the gene matches: 9. The CDR3 covers 15 residues. The V gene's germline CDR1 is MNHNY and CDR2 SVGAGI (reference sequence).

Sequencing input: CD4+ T cells from PBMCs. The receptor was derived from a human donor in good health. V is TRBV6-6 and J is TRBJ2-5, with TRBD1 matching 10 bases. The CDR3 loop is CASSPRQGAGETQYF. The CDR3 DNA is TGTGCCAGCAGCCCAAGACAGGGGGCAGGGGAGACCCAGTACTTC.